This T cell receptor beta chain is drawn from a study of CD8+CD57+ T cells in acquired aplastic anemia. Study-level findings and limits: About 28 sequences, all CD8+ CDR3, were shared between patients and controls.

Sequencing was done on patients that had shown CD8+CD57+ cell expansion by flow cytometry. Every one of the patients had aplastic anemia (severe, acquired). When blood sampling took place, the patients had received no therapy. Germline V gives CDR1 KGHDR, CDR2 SFDVKD. This CDR3 comprises 14 residues. V lost 4 bases to trimming and J lost 7 bases, with 13 bases between them. Genomic DNA was employed as the template in profiling TCR beta VDJ and CDR3. TCRdb recomputed calls from the reads with MiXCR, one row per CDR3 protein. The sample has 170,000 or so distinct CDR3 sequences, about 48% seen once. A note on this clonotype: No antigen is known for it.

This rearrangement joins TRBV24-1 to TRBJ2-1; tentatively, D is TRBD2 (5 bases). This clonotype originated in a human donor with aplastic anemia. Material: sorted CD4+, CD8+, or CD8+CD57+ T cells (not recorded which) from PBMCs. This CDR3 is CATSDSLAGNEQFF. In DNA form, the CDR3 reads TGTGCCACCAGTGACTCGTTGGCGGGTAATGAGCAGTTCTTC.